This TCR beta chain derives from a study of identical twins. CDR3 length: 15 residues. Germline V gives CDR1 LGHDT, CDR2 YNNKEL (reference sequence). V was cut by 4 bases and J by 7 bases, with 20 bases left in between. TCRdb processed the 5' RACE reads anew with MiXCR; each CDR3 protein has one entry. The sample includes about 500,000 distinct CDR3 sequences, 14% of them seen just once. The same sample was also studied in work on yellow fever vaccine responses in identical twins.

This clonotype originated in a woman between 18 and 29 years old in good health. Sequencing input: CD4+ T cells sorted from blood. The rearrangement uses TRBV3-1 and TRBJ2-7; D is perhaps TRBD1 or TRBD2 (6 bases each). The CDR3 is CASSPMGGSPWEQYF. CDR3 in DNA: TGTGCCAGCAGCCCTATGGGGGGCTCTCCCTGGGAGCAGTACTTC.